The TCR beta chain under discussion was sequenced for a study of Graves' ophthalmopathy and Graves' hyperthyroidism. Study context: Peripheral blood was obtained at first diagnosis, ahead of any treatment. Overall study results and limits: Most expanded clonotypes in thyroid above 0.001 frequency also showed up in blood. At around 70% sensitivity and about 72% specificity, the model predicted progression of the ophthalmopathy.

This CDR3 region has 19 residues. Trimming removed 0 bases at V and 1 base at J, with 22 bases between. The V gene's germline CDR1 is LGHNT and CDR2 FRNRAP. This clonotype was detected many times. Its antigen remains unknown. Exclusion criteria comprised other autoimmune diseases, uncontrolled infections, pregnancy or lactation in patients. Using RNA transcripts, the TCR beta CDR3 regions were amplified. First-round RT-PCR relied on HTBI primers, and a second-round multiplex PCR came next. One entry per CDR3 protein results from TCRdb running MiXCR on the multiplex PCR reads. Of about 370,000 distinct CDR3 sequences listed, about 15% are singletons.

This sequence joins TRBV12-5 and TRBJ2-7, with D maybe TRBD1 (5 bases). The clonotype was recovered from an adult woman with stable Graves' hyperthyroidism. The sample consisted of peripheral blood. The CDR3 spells CASGLVLQESKGLSYEQYF. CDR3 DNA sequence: TGTGCTAGTGGTTTGGTGTTACAGGAATCTAAGGGTTTATCCTACGAGCAGTACTTC.